The 31 T cell receptor beta chains given below trace back to one sample, sequenced in a study of cytomegalovirus exposure and HLA in healthy donors. PCR amplification relied on 60 Vbeta primers (plus 13 Jbeta primers). Sequenced by immunoSEQ multiplex PCR; TCRdb stores in-frame clones only, minus some. Altogether 120,000 or so clones are present, 60% to 85% being singletons, with the ten largest covering around 2.7%. The specimen sequenced was PBMCs. Receptors were obtained from a woman between 40 and 55 years old in good health and CMV-seropositive.

This clone came up once. J is TRBJ1-5 and V is TRBV30; 8 bases are a match to TRBD1. Germline assignment: CDR1 GTSNPN and CDR2 SVGIG (reference sequence). This CDR3 is 13 amino acids long. With V trimmed by 4 bases and J by 4 bases, 3 bases remained unmatched. The CDR3: CAWTGQGNQPQHF. CDR3 nucleotide sequence: TGTGCCTGGACCGGACAGGGTAATCAGCCCCAGCATTTT.

This clone is a singleton in its sample. The junction departs from germline at one end; a sequencing error may be responsible. The same CDR3 also results from other DNA sequences found in this sample. The chain carries TRBV6-5 and TRBJ1-2; weak D call: TRBD1 (6 bases). From germline, CDR1 is MNHEY and CDR2 SVGAGI. CDR3 length: 15 amino acids. The CDR3 DNA sequence: TGCGCCAGCAGTTACACCGTATCAGGGGACTATGGCTACACCTTC. It is translated as CASSYTVSGDYGYTF.

This clone occurred once. The rearrangement links TRBV18 to TRBJ1-3; a weak D match, TRBD1 (6 bases). This CDR3 region has 15 residues. CDR1 KGHSH and CDR2 LQKENI come from the germline V gene. V was trimmed by 1 base and J by 4 bases, leaving 11 bases between them. CDR3 in amino acids: CASSPLYRDGNTIYF. The CDR3 DNA follows: TGTGCCAGCTCACCACTATACAGGGACGGAAACACCATATATTTT.

The chain carries TRBV10-3 and TRBJ1-3; TRBD1 agrees at 7 bases. The germline V gene encodes CDR1 ENHRY and CDR2 SYGVKD. The CDR3 extends over 14 amino acids. Unmatched junction bases numbered 2, after V lost 2 bases and J lost 4 bases. Here the CDR3 DNA reads TGTGCCATCAGTGAGCAGGGGGGCGGAAACACCATATATTTT. As protein: CAISEQGGGNTIYF.

V and J are TRBV29-1 and TRBJ2-5; 8 bases align to TRBD2. The germline gives CDR1 SQVTM, CDR2 ANQGSEA. The V and J ends lost 7 bases and 5 bases, in that order; junction bases with no gene match: 9. This CDR3 spans 13 amino acids. This CDR3 is CSAGSGVWETQYF. The CDR3 bases are TGCAGCGCAGGTAGCGGGGTTTGGGAGACCCAGTACTTC.

The genes are TRBV25-1 and TRBJ1-6; D is ambiguous. This CDR3 spans 14 amino acids. V lost 7 bases to trimming and J lost 4 bases, with 11 bases between them. The germline V gene encodes CDR1 MGHDK and CDR2 SYGVNS. The CDR3 nucleotides are TGTGCCAGCACGCCGGGAGAATATAATTCACCCCTCCACTTT. It yields the protein CASTPGEYNSPLHF.

This clone was recorded a few times. This sequence joins TRBV6-5 and TRBJ2-5; TRBD1 matches 10 bases. The V and J ends lost 5 bases and 11 bases, in that order; junction bases with no gene match: 14. Germline V CDR1 and CDR2: MNHEY, SVGAGI. The CDR3 is 15 residues long. DNA of the CDR3: TGTGCCAGCAGTACCGCCGGGACAGGGGCGAGGGAGCAGTACTTC. This translates into CASSTAGTGAREQYF.

CDR3 in amino acids: CAWSPDQGGNSPLHF. As DNA, the CDR3 is TGTGCCTGGAGCCCAGATCAGGGGGGCAATTCACCCCTCCACTTT. The chain carries TRBV30 and TRBJ1-6; 7 bases map to TRBD1. The V gene end was trimmed by 3 bases and the J gene end by 7 bases; junction bases not matched to a gene: 9. There are 15 residues in the CDR3. Germline-derived CDR1 and CDR2 are GTSNPN and SVGIG (reference sequence).

Comments on this clone: At one end the junction does not follow the germline gene, possibly because of a read error. This chain links TRBV6-4 with TRBJ2-1, with D perhaps matching TRBD2 (8 bases). The CDR3 length is 18 residues. Germline V gene lookup returns CDR1 MRHNA and CDR2 SNTAGT. CDR3 region: CAGRGTPTSALSYNEQFF. The DNA of the CDR3 is TGTGCCGGCAGGGGGACCCCGACTAGCGCCTTATCCTACAATGAGCAGTTCTTC.

The J gene is TRBJ1-6, the V gene TRBV6-5; tentatively, D is TRBD1 (6 bases). Germline values: CDR1 MNHEY, CDR2 SVGAGI. The CDR3 contains 13 residues. The germline V and J ends were trimmed by 5 bases and 10 bases, with 12 bases remaining between them. CDR3 DNA: TGTGCCAGCAGTACCCCAGGGGAATCACCCCTCCACTTT. Translated: CASSTPGESPLHF.

This clone was seen more than once but under ten times. V is TRBV7-9 and J is TRBJ2-3; TRBD2 aligns across 8 bases. Germline-derived CDR1 and CDR2 are SEHNR and FQNEAQ (reference sequence). The J segment lost 4 bases and the V segment lost 4 bases, leaving 7 bases of the junction unmatched. CDR3 length: 15 amino acids. CDR3 residues: CASSSPGLGADTQYF. The CDR3 DNA follows: TGTGCCAGCAGCTCGCCGGGACTAGGTGCAGATACGCAGTATTTT.

The rearrangement uses TRBV7-2 and TRBJ2-7; 11 bases line up with TRBD2. The CDR3 has 15 amino acids. The ends lost 5 bases at V and 2 bases at J; junction bases unmatched: 5. Germline V CDR1 and CDR2: SGHTA, FQGNSA. DNA of the CDR3: TGTGCCAGCAGCCACGGGACTAGCGGTACCTACGAGCAGTACTTC. This codes for CASSHGTSGTYEQYF.

This rearrangement joins TRBV2 to TRBJ2-3; 10 positions agree with TRBD2. CDR1 and CDR2 (germline): SNHLY, FYNNEI. V shed 5 bases, J shed 4 bases, and the junction held 15 bases outside the gene matches. CDR3 size: 18 residues. The CDR3 sequence: CASSSVGVLAGVADTQYF. For the CDR3, the DNA is TGTGCCAGCAGTTCCGTGGGGGTGCTAGCGGGAGTAGCAGATACGCAGTATTTT.

This clone was seen more than once but under ten times. The rearrangement joins TRBV6-5 to TRBJ1-1; TRBD1 matches at 10 bases. This CDR3 is built from 14 residues. The trim removed 5 bases at V and 4 bases at J, leaving 4 bases unmatched. Germline loops: CDR1 MNHEY, CDR2 SVGAGI. The CDR3 sequence: CASSGTGASTEAFF. The CDR3 coding sequence is TGTGCCAGCAGTGGGACAGGGGCGAGCACTGAAGCTTTCTTT.

The chain combines TRBV29-1 with TRBJ1-1; 9 bases map to TRBD1. Germline V CDR1 and CDR2: SQVTM, ANQGSEA. CDR3 size: 11 residues. With 6 bases clipped from V and 8 bases from J, the junction kept 4 bases outside the gene matches. CDR3 in amino acids: CSVDRGGEAFF. The CDR3 bases are TGCAGCGTGGACAGGGGCGGGGAAGCTTTCTTT.

As to this clone: The junction shows a germline mismatch at one end, possibly a read error. This CDR3 is CASSIDSRGNTIYF. The DNA for the CDR3 is TGTGCCAGTAGCATAGACAGTCGGGGGAACACCATATATTTT. This chain connects TRBV19 to TRBJ1-3, with TRBD1 as a possible D gene (5 bases). Per the germline V gene, CDR1 is LNHDA and CDR2 is SQIVND (reference sequence). The CDR3 runs to 14 residues. Combining the CDR3 with reference TRBV19 and TRBJ1-3 gives the whole variable domain DGGITQSPKYLFRKEGQNVTLSCEQNLNHDAMYWYRQDPGQGLRLIYYSQIVNDFQKGDIAEGYSVSREKKESFPLTVTSAQKNPTAFYLCASSIDSRGNTIYFGEGSWLTVV.

This rearrangement joins TRBV10-3 to TRBJ2-1, with D possibly matching TRBD1 (6 bases). The CDR3 has 11 amino acids. V was pared by 10 bases and J by 6 bases, with 10 bases between. In germline, CDR1 is ENHRY, CDR2 SYGVKD. The CDR3 nucleotides read TGTGCCACCAACAGGGCCAATGAGCAGTTCTTC. Its translation is CATNRANEQFF.

J is TRBJ1-3 and V is TRBV29-1; 9 bases are shared with TRBD2. The J call may be in error: the DNA end matches TRBJ2-2 better. Germline CDR1 SQVTM, CDR2 ANQGSEA. This CDR3 comprises 16 residues. The DNA for the CDR3 is TGCAGCGTTGGGGAGCGGGGGGCTACGAACACCGGGGAGCTGTTTTTT. Translated, it gives CSVGERGATNTGELFF.

DNA of the CDR3: TGTGCCAGCAGTCCTCTCGGACAGTCCTCACCCCTCCACTTT. It yields the protein CASSPLGQSSPLHF. V and J are TRBV27 and TRBJ1-6; D possibly corresponds to TRBD1 (6 bases). Germline V gives CDR1 MNHEY, CDR2 SMNVEV (reference sequence). The CDR3 is 14 residues long. V was trimmed by 5 bases and J by 10 bases, leaving 15 bases between them.

This clone was observed a single time. V usage is TRBV4-2 and J usage is TRBJ2-3; 7 nucleotides match TRBD2. The CDR3 is made up of 15 amino acids. Germline assignment: CDR1 LGHNA and CDR2 YNFKEQ. V lost 3 bases to trimming and J lost 6 bases; unmatched junction nucleotides: 9. The CDR3 loop reads CASSQTHSGIDTQYF. In DNA form, the CDR3 reads TGTGCCAGCAGCCAGACCCACAGCGGGATTGATACGCAGTATTTT.

The rearrangement joins TRBV21-1 to TRBJ2-1; the table assigns TRBD1, which was not confirmed against the DNA. TRBV21-1 is tagged as a pseudogene. The CDR3 is 13 amino acids. CDR3 residues: CASSKARYNEQFF. The CDR3 nucleotides are TGTGCCAGCAGCAAAGCCAGGTACAATGAGCAGTTCTTC.

The chain carries TRBV4-2 and TRBJ2-1; the match to TRBD2 covers 9 bases. The V gene's germline CDR1 is LGHNA and CDR2 YNFKEQ. The V gene end was trimmed by 4 bases and the J gene end by 8 bases; junction bases not matched to a gene: 9. The CDR3 is 15 residues long. The chain's CDR3 is CASSLGGGASHEQFF. The CDR3 coding sequence is TGTGCCAGCAGCCTAGGCGGGGGGGCCAGCCATGAGCAGTTCTTC.

This clone was observed a few times. This chain links TRBV7-2 with TRBJ1-2; possible D gene TRBD1, 6 bases. Germline V lookup: CDR1 SGHTA, CDR2 FQGNSA. V shed 4 bases and J shed 5 bases, with 11 bases lying between them. This CDR3 has 13 residues. CDR3 DNA: TGTGCCAGCAGCTCCAGGGACATTTATGGCTACACCTTC. This translates into CASSSRDIYGYTF.

The rearrangement links TRBV5-1 to TRBJ2-7, with 9 bases that match TRBD2. V was clipped by 0 bases and J by 2 bases; unmatched bases: 6. The CDR3 has 16 residues. Germline CDR1 reads SGHRS; CDR2 reads YFSETQ. CDR3 residues: CASSLVGSGGPYEQYF. The CDR3 region has the DNA TGCGCCAGCAGCTTGGTCGGTAGCGGGGGCCCCTACGAGCAGTACTTC.

This chain links TRBV18 with TRBJ2-7, with 13 bases identical to TRBD2. Trimming took 3 bases from V and 0 from J; bases not matched to a gene: 2. The CDR3 loop spans 16 amino acids. Germline CDR1 reads KGHSH; CDR2 reads LQKENI. CDR3 residues: CASSPRLAGGSYEQYF. CDR3 in DNA: TGTGCCAGCTCACCCCGACTAGCGGGGGGCTCCTACGAGCAGTACTTC.

The CDR3 DNA reads as TGTGCCAGCAGCTTAGACGGACTAGCGGGAGGGCCCTCGGCCTACGAGCAGTACTTC. Its translation: CASSLDGLAGGPSAYEQYF. The gene calls are TRBV11-2 and TRBJ2-7; 15 bases align to TRBD2. This CDR3 comprises 19 residues. The V segment lost 0 bases and the J segment 2 bases; nucleotides outside the gene matches: 8. From germline, CDR1 is SGHAT and CDR2 FQNNGV.

V usage is TRBV10-3 and J usage is TRBJ2-7; the match to TRBD2 covers 7 bases. In germline, CDR1 is ENHRY, CDR2 SYGVKD. After removal of 3 bases from V and 2 bases from J, the junction contained 4 bases not matched to a gene. This CDR3 is 14 amino acids long. In nucleotides, the CDR3 is TGTGCCATCAGTGACCGAGCGGGAACCTACGAGCAGTACTTC. Protein: CAISDRAGTYEQYF.

V and J are TRBV7-8 and TRBJ1-1; D possibly corresponds to TRBD1 (5 bases). Trimming shortened V by 5 bases and J by 1 base, and 17 bases separated the two germline ends. CDR3 size: 16 residues. Germline CDR1 reads SGHVS; CDR2 reads FQNEAQ. CDR3 residues: CASSVQVGLGNTEAFF. The CDR3 nucleotides read TGTGCCAGCAGCGTCCAGGTGGGGCTGGGGAACACTGAAGCTTTCTTT.

This chain joins TRBV18 and TRBJ2-5, with D maybe TRBD1 (6 bases). The J call may be incorrect, as the DNA end agrees better with TRBJ2-7. The CDR3 sequence is 13 residues long. Germline V gives CDR1 KGHSH, CDR2 LQKENI. This CDR3 reads CASSPQGSYEQYF. CDR3 sequence (DNA): TGTGCCAGCTCACCTCAGGGGTCCTACGAGCAGTACTTC.

This chain joins TRBV9 and TRBJ1-2; D perhaps matches TRBD1 (5 bases). Trimming took 0 bases from V and 0 from J, leaving 9 bases between them. The CDR3 runs to 15 residues. The V gene's germline CDR1 is SGDLS and CDR2 YYNGEE. The CDR3 DNA reads TGTGCCAGCAGCGTAGGGGGCAGGGCTAACTATGGCTACACCTTC. Protein: CASSVGGRANYGYTF.

This clone was seen a single time. This chain joins TRBV11-3 and TRBJ2-3; D uncertain. Germline assignment: CDR1 SGHNT and CDR2 YENEEA. The CDR3 consists of 13 residues. Between the trimmed V and J ends, which lost 4 bases and 0 bases, there was a span of 5 bases. Written as DNA, the CDR3 is TGTGCCAGCAGCTCGGAGAGCACAGATACGCAGTATTTT. Its translation: CASSSESTDTQYF. The whole variable domain, filled in from reference TRBV11-3 and TRBJ2-3, reads EAGVVQSPRYKIIEKKQPVAFWCNPISGHNTLYWYLQNLGQGPELLIRYENEEAVDDSQLPKDRFSAERLKGVDSTLKIQPAELGDSAVYLCASSSESTDTQYFGPGTRLTVL.